Each of the 29 T cell receptor beta chains below was sequenced from the same sample in a study of blood T cell repertoires in COVID-19 (dated by TCRdb to 2018 to 2021). The method behind the library was the immunoSEQ multiplex PCR assay. What TCRdb holds here is the immuneACCESS table cut down to in-frame rearrangements. Part of the clones is not present; checked against another copy, under half of the missing clones reflect an unresolved V gene, and the others are unexplained. The sample has 200,000 to 300,000 clones on record, about 90% of them singletons. The biggest ten clones account for over 1.1% of the sample. Source material: peripheral blood. The source of these receptors is a man aged 80 or over with acute or convalescent COVID-19.

The count of this clone is one. The V gene is TRBV7-3, the J gene TRBJ2-3; perhaps TRBD2 as D (6 bases). The V and J ends lost 0 bases and 2 bases respectively, with 9 bases between them. Germline V gene data show CDR1 as SGHTA and CDR2 as FQGTGA. This CDR3 comprises 15 residues. CDR3 nucleotide sequence: TGTGCCAGCAGCTTAACCGGGGGACTCACAGATACGCAGTATTTT. This translates into CASSLTGGLTDTQYF.

The J gene is TRBJ2-7, the V gene TRBV29-1; TRBD1 agrees at 9 bases. This CDR3 has 12 residues. CDR1 and CDR2 (germline): SQVTM, ANQGSEA. V shed 6 bases and J 4 bases; nucleotides not matched to a gene: 4. In DNA, the CDR3 is TGCAGCGTCACGGACAGGGGTTACGAGCAGTACTTC. It specifies CSVTDRGYEQYF.

The chain couples TRBV6-5 to TRBJ2-7; 7 nucleotides match TRBD2. V lost 4 bases to trimming and J lost 0 bases; unmatched junction nucleotides: 6. The CDR3 spans 15 residues. In germline, CDR1 is MNHEY, CDR2 SVGAGI. Here the CDR3 reads CASSSWTRSSYEQYF. The CDR3 DNA follows: TGTGCCAGCAGTTCCTGGACTAGGAGCTCCTACGAGCAGTACTTC.

The chain employs TRBV3-1 (or the pseudogene TRBV3-2) and TRBJ1-2; TRBD1 matches at 8 bases. V was pared by 0 bases and J by 8 bases, with 5 bases of the junction left unmatched. The CDR3 totals 14 residues. Per germline, CDR1 LGHDT and CDR2 YNNKEL (reference sequence). CDR3 residues: CASSQEDRGKGYTF. CDR3 nucleotides: TGTGCCAGCAGCCAAGAAGACAGGGGCAAGGGCTACACCTTC.

This clone was recorded only once. The V and J genes are TRBV5-5 and TRBJ2-1; tentative D call: TRBD1 (6 bases). The V and J ends lost 6 bases and 6 bases respectively, with 16 bases between them. Germline CDR1 reads SGHKS; CDR2 reads YYEKEE (reference sequence). CDR3 size: 14 residues. The CDR3 region is CASTLLGTFNEQFF. The CDR3, as DNA: TGTGCCAGCACCCTCTTAGGGACATTCAATGAGCAGTTCTTC. The full variable domain, in which reference TRBV5-5 and TRBJ2-1 provide the parts outside the CDR3, is DAGVTQSPTHLIKTRGQQVTLRCSPISGHKSVSWYQQVLGQGPQFIFQYYEKEERGRGNFPDRFSARQFPNYSSELNVNALLLGDSALYLCASTLLGTFNEQFFGPGTRLTVL.

The chain recombines TRBV27 with TRBJ1-5; 12 bases fit TRBD1. Unmatched junction bases numbered 4, after V lost 6 bases and J lost 7 bases. The germline gives CDR1 MNHEY, CDR2 SMNVEV (reference sequence). This CDR3 has 14 amino acids. CDR3 in amino acids: CASRGQGAMQPQHF. In DNA, the CDR3 is TGTGCCAGCAGGGGACAGGGGGCTATGCAGCCCCAGCATTTT.

This chain uses TRBV24-1 with TRBJ2-5, with 7 bases fitting TRBD1. The CDR3 runs to 15 residues. Germline V CDR1 and CDR2: KGHDR, SFDVKD. Germline trimming cut 1 base from V and 4 bases from J; bases unmatched to any gene: 5. CDR3: CATSDLNRGRETQYF. The DNA for the CDR3 is TGTGCCACCAGTGATTTAAACAGGGGAAGAGAGACCCAGTACTTC.

The chain combines TRBV25-1 with TRBJ1-2, with D uncertain. This CDR3 region has 15 residues. The V gene lost 3 bases and the J gene lost 1 base, with 12 bases spanning the gap. CDR1 and CDR2 (germline): MGHDK, SYGVNS. The CDR3 here is CASSDPRGGNYGYTF. In nucleotides, the CDR3 is TGTGCCAGCAGTGACCCCCGGGGAGGTAACTATGGCTACACCTTC.

The genes are TRBV12-3 or TRBV12-4 and TRBJ2-1; 7 nucleotides align to TRBD1. The CDR3 has 12 residues. The junction had 4 bases not matched to a gene; V was cut back by 5 bases and J by 9 bases. The CDR3: CASSVQGVEQFF. The CDR3 DNA follows: TGTGCCAGCAGTGTGCAGGGGGTTGAGCAGTTCTTC.

J is TRBJ1-1 and V is TRBV5-1; D remains ambiguous. This CDR3 contains 15 residues. V was cut by 1 base and J by 1 base, with 11 bases left in between. CDR1 SGHRS and CDR2 YFSETQ come from the germline V gene. The CDR3 DNA sequence: TGCGCCAGCAGCTTGTTTGGGGAGCCGAACACTGAAGCTTTCTTT. Encoded protein: CASSLFGEPNTEAFF.

The chain links TRBV7-9 to TRBJ2-5; TRBD2 matches at 9 bases. Trimming removed 10 bases from V and 3 bases from J; junction bases left unmatched: 6. The CDR3 has 13 amino acids. Germline CDR1 reads SEHNR; CDR2 reads FQNEAQ (reference sequence). The CDR3 bases are TGTGCCACCCTGACTAGCGGAGAAGAGACCCAGTACTTC. Its protein product is CATLTSGEETQYF.

The chain couples TRBV27 to TRBJ2-2; 12 nucleotides line up with TRBD2. The CDR3 is 18 residues long. Trimming removed 5 bases from V and 6 bases from J; junction bases left unmatched: 13. CDR1 is MNHEY and CDR2 is SMNVEV in the germline V gene (reference sequence). In DNA, the CDR3 is TGTGCCAGCAGTCCGCTCCACCGGACTAGCGGGATATCCGGGGAGCTGTTTTTT. It translates to CASSPLHRTSGISGELFF.

J is TRBJ1-1 and V is TRBV3-1 (or the pseudogene TRBV3-2); no clear D gene. CDR1 and CDR2 (germline): LGHDT, YNNKEL (reference sequence). This CDR3 has 15 residues. V was clipped by 4 bases and J by 0 bases, with 12 bases between them. The CDR3, as DNA: TGTGCCAGCAGCCTACAGCAAAGCATGAACACTGAAGCTTTCTTT. It specifies CASSLQQSMNTEAFF.

The V call is TRBV18, the J call TRBJ2-2; maybe TRBD2 (5 bases). Trimming left V 8 bases short and J 7 bases short, with 11 bases between. CDR3 size: 12 residues. The germline CDR1 and CDR2 sequences are KGHSH and LQKENI. The CDR3 bases are TGTGCCAGCGTTCTCGGGGACGGGGAGCTGTTTTTT. Translation: CASVLGDGELFF.

V gene TRBV21-1 combines with J gene TRBJ2-3; the table's D gene call, TRBD2, was not cross checked with the DNA. TRBV21-1 is a listed pseudogene. The CDR3 is 16 residues long. CDR3 amino acids: CASSAGGVGREGTQYF. The CDR3 DNA is TGTGCCAGCAGCGCCGGGGGGGTAGGCAGAGAAGGTACGCAGTATTTT.

V is TRBV4-3 and J is TRBJ2-3, with a weak D call TRBD2 (6 bases). Germline CDR1 reads LGHNA; CDR2 reads YSLEER. Deletions cut 2 bases from V and 4 bases from J, with 13 bases between. This CDR3 has 15 amino acids. The CDR3 here is CASSQSRDFPDTQYF. The CDR3 coding sequence is TGCGCCAGCAGCCAATCCCGGGACTTTCCAGATACGCAGTATTTT.

In this sample, this clone turned up once. V and J are TRBV3-1 (or the pseudogene TRBV3-2) and TRBJ1-1; D is undetermined. CDR1 is LGHDT and CDR2 is YNNKEL in the germline V gene (reference sequence). The CDR3 length is 12 residues. V was shortened by 8 bases and J by 1 base, with 8 bases between the two germline ends. CDR3 amino acids: CASARKNTEAFF. The DNA of the CDR3 is TGTGCCAGCGCGAGGAAGAACACTGAAGCTTTCTTT.

The rearrangement joins TRBV7-2 to TRBJ1-6, with D perhaps TRBD1 (6 bases). CDR1 is SGHTA, CDR2 FQGNSA, per germline. This CDR3 contains 15 residues. Trimming pared 6 bases from V and 0 bases from J, leaving 9 bases between. CDR3 in amino acids: CASSTQGSYNSPLHF. CDR3 sequence (DNA): TGTGCCAGCAGTACACAGGGCTCCTATAATTCACCCCTCCACTTT.

V and J are TRBV5-4 and TRBJ2-1, with 9 bases lining up with TRBD1. The CDR3 is 15 amino acids. The germline V gene has CDR1 SGHNT and CDR2 YYREEE (reference sequence). V dropped 0 bases and J dropped 7; count of bases not matched to a gene: 5. As DNA, the CDR3 is TGTGCCAGCAGCTTGGCTCGACAGGGGGGGAATGAGCAGTTCTTC. Translated: CASSLARQGGNEQFF.

The chain employs TRBV5-6 and TRBJ2-7; D is possibly TRBD2 (6 bases). Trimming stripped 1 base from V and 2 bases from J, with 10 bases between. Germline-derived CDR1 and CDR2 are SGHDT and YYEEEE. The length of the CDR3 is 14 residues. CDR3 sequence (DNA): TGTGCCAGCAGCTTGTTCGGGGAGGCCTACGAGCAGTACTTC. Its translation: CASSLFGEAYEQYF.

The chain has TRBV7-9 and TRBJ2-1; 16 nucleotides line up with TRBD2. Germline V gene sequence: CDR1 SEHNR, CDR2 FQNEAQ (reference sequence). Trimming removed 0 bases from V and 1 base from J; junction bases left unmatched: 3. The CDR3 runs 19 residues. The CDR3 coding sequence is TGTGCCAGCAGCTTAGCGGGACTAGCGGGGGGGCGGTCCTACAATGAGCAGTTCTTC. Protein sequence: CASSLAGLAGGRSYNEQFF.

The V gene is TRBV19, the J gene TRBJ2-2, with D perhaps matching TRBD1 (6 bases). V lost 2 bases and J 4 bases, leaving 20 bases between the germline ends. There are 18 residues in the CDR3. Germline V gene lookup returns CDR1 LNHDA and CDR2 SQIVND (reference sequence). This chain's CDR3 is CASSILLGRGESTGELFF. The CDR3 nucleotides are TGTGCCAGTAGTATACTACTGGGCAGGGGAGAAAGCACCGGGGAGCTGTTTTTT.

The table lists this clone with a count of one. This rearrangement joins TRBV6-2 or TRBV6-3 to TRBJ2-2; no clear D. Germline V gene lookup returns CDR1 MNHEY and CDR2 SVGEGT. V lost 4 bases, J lost 3 bases, and 6 bases lay in between. The CDR3 is 13 amino acids. This CDR3 reads CASSFRDTGELFF. DNA for the CDR3: TGTGCCAGCAGTTTCCGTGACACCGGGGAGCTGTTTTTT.

This clone was picked up a small number of times. The chain has TRBV6-5 and TRBJ1-1; 10 bases align to TRBD1. Germline values: CDR1 MNHEY, CDR2 SVGAGI. The CDR3 covers 14 residues. Unmatched junction bases numbered 0, after V lost 2 bases and J lost 3 bases. The CDR3 DNA is TGTGCCAGCAGTTACGGGACAGGGGACACTGAAGCTTTCTTT. Translated: CASSYGTGDTEAFF.

The chain couples TRBV6-5 to TRBJ2-7; 7 bases are a match to TRBD1. In germline, CDR1 is MNHEY, CDR2 SVGAGI. The J segment lost 2 bases and the V segment lost 6 bases, leaving 10 bases of the junction unmatched. The CDR3 totals 15 residues. In DNA form, the CDR3 reads TGTGCCAGCAGATTCACCGGGACAGCTACCTACGAGCAGTACTTC. Amino acid sequence: CASRFTGTATYEQYF.

This clone was found a few times. The gene calls are TRBV15 and TRBJ1-5; no firm D call. The V gene lost 6 bases and the J gene lost 2 bases, with 20 bases spanning the gap. CDR3 size: 17 residues. Germline CDR1 and CDR2: LNHNV and YYDKDF (reference sequence). CDR3 nucleotides: TGTGCCACCAGTAGTACGGCGGCGGGTGGGGGCAATCAGCCCCAGCATTTT. Translation: CATSSTAAGGGNQPQHF.

This chain joins TRBV23-1 and TRBJ1-1, with D maybe TRBD1 (6 bases). TRBV23-1 is treated as an ORF (open reading frame) with a function not yet certain. This CDR3 has 14 amino acids. Trimming pared 2 bases from V and 2 bases from J, leaving 9 bases between. The CDR3 nucleotides are TGCGCCAGCAGTCAACTACAGGGAAACACTGAAGCTTTCTTT. Translating it yields CASSQLQGNTEAFF.

The J gene is TRBJ1-4, the V gene TRBV5-4; D not resolved. CDR1 is SGHNT, CDR2 YYREEE, per germline (reference sequence). The CDR3 is made up of 15 amino acids. Trimming removed 3 bases at V and 8 bases at J, with 17 bases between. This CDR3 is CASSSEEGLGEKLFF. CDR3 nucleotide sequence: TGTGCCAGCAGCTCCGAGGAAGGACTGGGAGAAAAACTGTTTTTT.

V and J are TRBV7-9 and TRBJ1-5; tentatively, D is TRBD1 (6 bases). From germline, CDR1 is SEHNR and CDR2 FQNEAQ (reference sequence). This CDR3 is 14 amino acids long. V dropped 5 bases and J dropped 10 bases, with 18 bases sitting between them. In DNA, the CDR3 is TGTGCCAGCAGCCCGACAGGCCGTGAGTCACCCCAGCATTTT. Translation: CASSPTGRESPQHF.